A single sample gave rise to the 19 T cell receptor beta chains below, sequenced in a study of blood T cell repertoires in COVID-19. Profiled with immunoSEQ multiplex PCR; TCRdb holds only in-frame clones, not every one. The sample lists 150,000 to 200,000 clones; about 80% were seen once. Sequenced sample: PBMCs or T cells enriched from blood (not recorded which). Receptors originate from a middle-aged man who had recovered from COVID-19.

The V gene is TRBV9, the J gene TRBJ2-1; 9 bases map to TRBD2. V dropped 0 bases and J dropped 3; count of bases not matched to a gene: 4. This CDR3 has 16 residues. Germline V gene data show CDR1 as SGDLS and CDR2 as YYNGEE. The CDR3 DNA reads TGTGCCAGCAGCGTAGGCGGGGGGGGTTTCTACAATGAGCAGTTCTTC. The encoded protein is CASSVGGGGFYNEQFF.

J is TRBJ2-5 and V is TRBV9; possible D gene TRBD2, 6 bases. Between the trimmed V and J ends, which lost 3 bases and 5 bases, there was a span of 17 bases. The CDR3 runs to 15 residues. Germline loops: CDR1 SGDLS, CDR2 YYNGEE. DNA of the CDR3: TGTGCCAGCAGCGCGTCGGGAGTGTCTCTGGAGACCCAGTACTTC. This translates into CASSASGVSLETQYF.

The chain uses TRBV12-3 or TRBV12-4 and TRBJ2-7; a possible D gene is TRBD1 (5 bases). CDR3 length equals 13 residues. V was trimmed by 6 bases and J by 0 bases, leaving 9 bases between them. CDR3 region: CASSPDSSYEQYF. Written as DNA, the CDR3 is TGTGCCAGCAGCCCTGACAGCTCCTACGAGCAGTACTTC.

This clone was detected a few times. A read error may produce the germline difference seen at one junction end. The chain employs TRBV6-2 or TRBV6-3 and TRBJ1-5, with a weak D call TRBD1 (5 bases). CDR3 length: 14 residues. In germline, CDR1 is MNHEY, CDR2 SVGEGT. CDR3 amino acids: CASSYVTENRPQHF. DNA of the CDR3: TGTGCCAGCAGTTACGTGACAGAGAATCGGCCCCAGCATTTT.

In nucleotides, the CDR3 is TGTGCCAGCCGATTCGGGGGGGCCAATACTATGGGCTACACCTTC. Protein: CASRFGGANTMGYTF. The chain uses TRBV2 and TRBJ1-2; D is perhaps TRBD1 (6 bases). CDR1 is SNHLY and CDR2 is FYNNEI in the germline V gene. The CDR3 sequence is 15 residues long. Trimming removed 8 bases from V and 8 bases from J, with 24 bases in between.

V usage is TRBV9 and J usage is TRBJ2-1; TRBD2 matches 8 bases. Germline lookup yields CDR1 SGDLS and CDR2 YYNGEE. CDR3 length: 18 amino acids. Germline trimming cut 0 bases from V and 0 bases from J; bases unmatched to any gene: 8. CDR3 loop: CASSVAAGVILSYNEQFF. CDR3 coding DNA: TGTGCCAGCAGCGTAGCAGCGGGGGTGATTCTCTCCTACAATGAGCAGTTCTTC.

V usage is TRBV2 and J usage is TRBJ1-1, with a tentative D call TRBD1 (6 bases). Germline values: CDR1 SNHLY, CDR2 FYNNEI. V was pared by 9 bases and J by 0 bases, with 11 bases between. The CDR3 length is 13 residues. The CDR3 DNA sequence: TGTGCCAGTCAGGGGTTCATGAACACTGAAGCTTTCTTT. Protein product: CASQGFMNTEAFF.

This clone was observed at least ten times. This rearrangement joins TRBV30 to TRBJ1-3; 7 bases are a match to TRBD1. CDR3 size: 18 residues. Germline CDR1 and CDR2: GTSNPN and SVGIG (reference sequence). The V segment lost 3 bases and the J segment 0 bases; nucleotides outside the gene matches: 14. CDR3 DNA: TGTGCCTGGAGCGTAGAATGGGACAGATCTTCCTCTGGAAACACCATATATTTT. Translating it yields CAWSVEWDRSSSGNTIYF.

In its sample, this clone was seen a few times. The chain combines TRBV28 with TRBJ1-1; D is unclear. V was trimmed by 6 bases and J by 5 bases, leaving 10 bases between them. Germline loops: CDR1 MDHEN, CDR2 SYDVKM. The CDR3 is made up of 12 amino acids. The CDR3, as DNA: TGTGCCAGCAGAGCGGAGGGAACTGAAGCTTTCTTT. Translated: CASRAEGTEAFF.

The CDR3 DNA sequence: TGTGCCAGCAGCCCGGGACAGTCTCTAGCCAAAAACATTCAGTACTTC. It specifies CASSPGQSLAKNIQYF. V usage is TRBV5-4 and J usage is TRBJ2-4; 7 nucleotides agree with TRBD1. Germline V gene lookup returns CDR1 SGHNT and CDR2 YYREEE (reference sequence). This CDR3 has 16 residues. The V and J ends lost 4 bases and 0 bases, in that order; junction bases with no gene match: 7.

The chain links TRBV28 to TRBJ1-5; maybe TRBD1 (6 bases). This CDR3 contains 14 residues. Germline V CDR1 and CDR2: MDHEN, SYDVKM. V was clipped by 4 bases and J by 8 bases, with 15 bases between them. CDR3 amino acids: CASSYGQNREPQHF. In DNA, the CDR3 is TGTGCCAGCAGTTATGGACAGAACAGAGAGCCCCAGCATTTT.

The rearrangement links TRBV10-3 to TRBJ2-6; D not resolved. Per the germline V gene, CDR1 is ENHRY and CDR2 is SYGVKD. With 11 bases removed from V and 2 bases from J, the gap between germline ends came to 13 bases. This CDR3 is 14 amino acids long. CDR3 coding DNA: TGTGCCTCCTCCCCAGGCCCTGGGGCCAACGTCCTGACTTTC. Translation: CASSPGPGANVLTF.

This clone was found once. The chain combines TRBV12-5 with TRBJ2-7, with TRBD1 matching over 10 bases. This CDR3 is built from 16 residues. V shed 0 bases, J shed 5 bases, and the junction held 7 bases outside the gene matches. The V gene's germline CDR1 is LGHNT and CDR2 FRNRAP. The CDR3 bases are TGTGCTAGTGGTTTGGTACCGGGACAGGGGATCCACGAGCAGTACTTC. Translated: CASGLVPGQGIHEQYF.

Turning to this clone: The sample contains more than one DNA sequence encoding this CDR3. V usage is TRBV6-1 and J usage is TRBJ2-7; no reliable D call. Germline loops: CDR1 MNHNS, CDR2 SASEGT. CDR3 length: 12 amino acids. Trimming pared 2 bases from V and 1 base from J, leaving 3 bases between. The CDR3 protein is CASSELSYEQYF. DNA for the CDR3: TGTGCCAGCAGTGAACTTTCCTACGAGCAGTACTTC.

V usage is TRBV5-4 and J usage is TRBJ2-3, with 8 bases aligning to TRBD2. From germline, CDR1 is SGHNT and CDR2 YYREEE (reference sequence). Unmatched junction bases numbered 7, after V lost 4 bases and J lost 0 bases. There are 16 residues in the CDR3. CDR3 nucleotides: TGTGCCAGCAGCCACCCCGGGACTAGAAGCACAGATACGCAGTATTTT. Residues: CASSHPGTRSTDTQYF. Full variable domain (missing parts from reference TRBV5-4 and TRBJ2-3): ETGVTQSPTHLIKTRGQQVTLRCSSQSGHNTVSWYQQALGQGPQFIFQYYREEENGRGNFPPRFSGLQFPNYSSELNVNALELDDSALYLCASSHPGTRSTDTQYFGPGTRLTVL.

The V and J genes are TRBV7-9 and TRBJ2-7; TRBD2 matches at 7 bases. CDR3 length equals 13 residues. Germline CDR1 reads SEHNR; CDR2 reads FQNEAQ (reference sequence). V lost 7 bases and J lost 3; bases outside the gene matches: 6. In DNA form, the CDR3 reads TGTGCCAGCACCCTGGCGGGAGTCTACGAGCAGTACTTC. It is translated as CASTLAGVYEQYF.

This chain links TRBV3-1 (or the pseudogene TRBV3-2) with TRBJ1-2; D remains ambiguous. The CDR3 is 14 residues long. V was shortened by 2 bases and J by 5 bases, with 12 bases between the two germline ends. Germline V gives CDR1 LGHDT, CDR2 YNNKEL (reference sequence). In DNA, the CDR3 is TGTGCCAGCAGCCAATTGAGGGAGGGATATGGCTACACCTTC. Encoded protein: CASSQLREGYGYTF.

V usage is TRBV9 and J usage is TRBJ1-6; the match to TRBD1 covers 8 bases. V gave up 4 bases and J gave up 8 bases; unmatched junction bases: 14. Germline V gene lookup returns CDR1 SGDLS and CDR2 YYNGEE. The CDR3 consists of 17 residues. The CDR3 here is CASSLRQGTGFDSPLHF. The CDR3 DNA reads as TGTGCCAGCAGCCTAAGACAGGGGACAGGTTTTGATTCACCCCTCCACTTT.

The chain has TRBV30 and TRBJ1-1; no reliable D call. Germline V lookup: CDR1 GTSNPN, CDR2 SVGIG (reference sequence). V lost 0 bases, J lost 6 bases, and 8 bases lay in between. This CDR3 contains 12 residues. The CDR3 bases are TGTGCCTGGAGTGTAGCCGCCGCTGAAGCTTTCTTT. The encoded protein is CAWSVAAAEAFF.